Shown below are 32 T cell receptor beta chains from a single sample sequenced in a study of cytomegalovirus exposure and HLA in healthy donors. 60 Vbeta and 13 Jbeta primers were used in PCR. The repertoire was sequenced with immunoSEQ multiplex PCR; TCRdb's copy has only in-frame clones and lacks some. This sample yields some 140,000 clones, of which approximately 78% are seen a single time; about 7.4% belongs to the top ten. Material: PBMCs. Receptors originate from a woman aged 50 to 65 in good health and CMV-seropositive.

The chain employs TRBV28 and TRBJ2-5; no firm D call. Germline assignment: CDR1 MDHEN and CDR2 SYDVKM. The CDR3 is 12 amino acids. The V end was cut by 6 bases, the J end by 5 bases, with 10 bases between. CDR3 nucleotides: TGTGCCAGCAGGGGCGATCAGGAGACCCAGTACTTC. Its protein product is CASRGDQETQYF.

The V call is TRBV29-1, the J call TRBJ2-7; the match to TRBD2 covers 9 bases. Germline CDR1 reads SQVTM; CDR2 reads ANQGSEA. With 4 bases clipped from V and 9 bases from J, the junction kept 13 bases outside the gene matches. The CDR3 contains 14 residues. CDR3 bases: TGCAGCGTTGGGTTTGTTAGCGGGAGCCCCGGGCAGTACTTC. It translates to CSVGFVSGSPGQYF.

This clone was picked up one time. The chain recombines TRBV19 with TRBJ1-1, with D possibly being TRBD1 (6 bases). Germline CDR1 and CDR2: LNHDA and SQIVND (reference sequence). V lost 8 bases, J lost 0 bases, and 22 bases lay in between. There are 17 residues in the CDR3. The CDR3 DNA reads TGTGCCAGTGCGCCCTTACAGGGTAACCACATGAACACTGAAGCTTTCTTT. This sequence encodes CASAPLQGNHMNTEAFF.

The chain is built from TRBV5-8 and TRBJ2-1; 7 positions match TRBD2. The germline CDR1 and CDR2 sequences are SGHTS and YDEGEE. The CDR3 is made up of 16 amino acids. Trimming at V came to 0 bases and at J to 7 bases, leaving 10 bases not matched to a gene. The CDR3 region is CASSLGGLAGRNEQFF. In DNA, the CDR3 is TGTGCCAGCAGCTTGGGAGGACTTGCCGGGAGGAATGAGCAGTTCTTC.

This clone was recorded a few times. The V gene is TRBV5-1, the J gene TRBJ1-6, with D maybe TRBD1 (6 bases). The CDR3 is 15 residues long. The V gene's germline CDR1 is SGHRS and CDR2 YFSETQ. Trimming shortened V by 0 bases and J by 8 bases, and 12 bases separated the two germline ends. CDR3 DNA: TGCGCCAGCAGCTTGGGACAGGACCTATATTCACCCCTCCACTTT. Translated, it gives CASSLGQDLYSPLHF.

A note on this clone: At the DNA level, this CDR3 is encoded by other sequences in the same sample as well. Here the CDR3 DNA reads TGTGCCAGCAGCTTAACCTTGAACACTGAAGCTTTCTTT. Amino acid sequence: CASSLTLNTEAFF. The chain uses TRBV7-3 and TRBJ1-1; D gene ambiguous. Trimming shortened V by 0 bases and J by 0 bases, and 2 bases separated the two germline ends. The CDR3 sequence is 13 residues long. Germline CDR1 and CDR2: SGHTA and FQGTGA.

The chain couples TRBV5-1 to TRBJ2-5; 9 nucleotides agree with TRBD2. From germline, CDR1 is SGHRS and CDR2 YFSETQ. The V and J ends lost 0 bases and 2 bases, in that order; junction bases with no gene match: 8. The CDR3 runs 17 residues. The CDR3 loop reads CASSLGAISGGQETQYF. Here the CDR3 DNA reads TGCGCCAGCAGCTTGGGGGCGATTAGCGGGGGACAAGAGACCCAGTACTTC. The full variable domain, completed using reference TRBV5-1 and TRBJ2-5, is KAGVTQTPRYLIKTRGQQVTLSCSPISGHRSVSWYQQTPGQGLQFLFEYFSETQRNKGNFPGRFSGRQFSNSRSEMNVSTLELGDSALYLCASSLGAISGGQETQYFGPGTRLLVL.

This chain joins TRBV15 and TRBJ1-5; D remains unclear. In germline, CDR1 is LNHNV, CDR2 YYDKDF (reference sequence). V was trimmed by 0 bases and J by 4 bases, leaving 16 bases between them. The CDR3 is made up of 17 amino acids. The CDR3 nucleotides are TGTGCCACCAGCAGAGAGGTGGCAGACGAGGAAAATCAGCCCCAGCATTTT. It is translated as CATSREVADEENQPQHF.

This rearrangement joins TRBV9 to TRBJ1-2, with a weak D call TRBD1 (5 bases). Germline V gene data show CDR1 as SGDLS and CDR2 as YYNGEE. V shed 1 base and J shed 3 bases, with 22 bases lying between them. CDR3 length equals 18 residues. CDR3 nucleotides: TGTGCCAGCAGCGTAAGTCCGGCTGGGCAGGGCCGAGACTATGGCTACACCTTC. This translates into CASSVSPAGQGRDYGYTF.

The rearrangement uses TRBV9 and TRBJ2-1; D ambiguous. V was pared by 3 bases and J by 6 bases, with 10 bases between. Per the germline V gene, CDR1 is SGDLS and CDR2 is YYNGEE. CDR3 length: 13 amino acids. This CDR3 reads CASSAIGVNEQFF. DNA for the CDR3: TGTGCCAGCAGCGCGATTGGAGTCAATGAGCAGTTCTTC.

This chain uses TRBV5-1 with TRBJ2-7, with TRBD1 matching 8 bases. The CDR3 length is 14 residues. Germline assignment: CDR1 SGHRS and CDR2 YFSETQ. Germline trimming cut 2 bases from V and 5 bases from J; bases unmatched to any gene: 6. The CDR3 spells CASSLGTGYNEQYF. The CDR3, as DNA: TGCGCCAGCAGCTTAGGGACAGGCTACAACGAGCAGTACTTC.

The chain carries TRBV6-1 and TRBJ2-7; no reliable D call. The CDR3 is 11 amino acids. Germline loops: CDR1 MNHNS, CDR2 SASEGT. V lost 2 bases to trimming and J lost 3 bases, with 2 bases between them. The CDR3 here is CASSELYEQYF. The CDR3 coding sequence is TGTGCCAGCAGTGAACTCTACGAGCAGTACTTC.

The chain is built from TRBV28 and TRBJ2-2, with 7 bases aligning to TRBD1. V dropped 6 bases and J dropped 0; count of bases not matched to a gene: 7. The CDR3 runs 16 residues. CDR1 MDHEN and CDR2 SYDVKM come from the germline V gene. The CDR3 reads CASRVAQGSNTGELFF. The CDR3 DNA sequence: TGTGCCAGCAGGGTAGCACAGGGGTCGAACACCGGGGAGCTGTTTTTT.

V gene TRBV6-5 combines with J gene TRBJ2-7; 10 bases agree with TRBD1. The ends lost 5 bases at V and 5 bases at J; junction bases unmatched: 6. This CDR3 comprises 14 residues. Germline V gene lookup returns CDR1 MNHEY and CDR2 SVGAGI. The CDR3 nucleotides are TGTGCCAGCAGTGAGACAGGGGGCAGAAACGAGCAGTACTTC. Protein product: CASSETGGRNEQYF.

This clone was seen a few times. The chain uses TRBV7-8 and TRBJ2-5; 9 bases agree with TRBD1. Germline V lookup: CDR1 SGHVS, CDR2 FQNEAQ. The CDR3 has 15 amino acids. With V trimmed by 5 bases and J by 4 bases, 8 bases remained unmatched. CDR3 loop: CASSVDTGGAETQYF. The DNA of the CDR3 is TGTGCCAGCAGCGTAGACACAGGGGGCGCAGAGACCCAGTACTTC.

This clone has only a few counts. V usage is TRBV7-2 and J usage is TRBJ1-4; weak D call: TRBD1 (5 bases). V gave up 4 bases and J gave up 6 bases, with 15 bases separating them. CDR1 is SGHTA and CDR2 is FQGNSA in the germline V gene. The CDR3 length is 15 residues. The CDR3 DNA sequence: TGTGCCAGCAGCTCTTCAGGGAGGATAGATGAAAAACTGTTTTTT. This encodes CASSSSGRIDEKLFF.

In nucleotides, the CDR3 is TGTGCCAGCAGTTTTCTGTTGAGGTTATCGACTCCTGGGGCCAACGTCCTGACTTTC. This encodes CASSFLLRLSTPGANVLTF. The rearrangement joins TRBV28 to TRBJ2-6, with D uncertain. The germline CDR1 and CDR2 sequences are MDHEN and SYDVKM. Trimming took off 3 bases at V and 2 bases at J, with 20 bases between the two ends. The CDR3 loop spans 19 amino acids.

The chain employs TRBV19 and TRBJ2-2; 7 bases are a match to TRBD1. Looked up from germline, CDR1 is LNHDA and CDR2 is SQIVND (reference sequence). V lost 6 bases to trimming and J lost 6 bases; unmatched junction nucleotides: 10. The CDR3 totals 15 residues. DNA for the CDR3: TGTGCCAGTAGGACAGGGATGGTGTTCGCCGGGGAGCTGTTTTTT. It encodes CASRTGMVFAGELFF.

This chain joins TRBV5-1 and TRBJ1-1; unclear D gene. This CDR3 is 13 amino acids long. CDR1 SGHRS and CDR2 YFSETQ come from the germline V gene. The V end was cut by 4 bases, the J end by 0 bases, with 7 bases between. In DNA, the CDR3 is TGCGCCAGCAGCCCGAGAATGAACACTGAAGCTTTCTTT. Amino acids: CASSPRMNTEAFF.

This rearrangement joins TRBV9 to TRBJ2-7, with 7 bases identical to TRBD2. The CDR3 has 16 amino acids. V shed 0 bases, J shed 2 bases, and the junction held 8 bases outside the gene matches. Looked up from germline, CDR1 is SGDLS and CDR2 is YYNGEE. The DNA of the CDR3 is TGTGCCAGCAGCGTAGATGTGGGAGGGTTAACCTACGAGCAGTACTTC. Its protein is CASSVDVGGLTYEQYF.

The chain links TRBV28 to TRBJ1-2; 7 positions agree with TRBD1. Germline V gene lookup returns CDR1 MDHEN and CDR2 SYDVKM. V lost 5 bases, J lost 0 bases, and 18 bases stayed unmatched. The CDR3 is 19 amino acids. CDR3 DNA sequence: TGTGCCAGCAGTCCCTCGGGAGGGGGCAGGGGCCACCCTAACTATGGCTACACCTTC. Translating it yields CASSPSGGGRGHPNYGYTF.

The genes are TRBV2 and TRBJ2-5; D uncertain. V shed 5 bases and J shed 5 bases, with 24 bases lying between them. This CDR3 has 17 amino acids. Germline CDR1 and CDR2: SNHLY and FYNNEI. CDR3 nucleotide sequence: TGTGCCAGCAGTTCTGTTCTAGTGAACCCGTCTTATGAGACCCAGTACTTC. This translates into CASSSVLVNPSYETQYF.

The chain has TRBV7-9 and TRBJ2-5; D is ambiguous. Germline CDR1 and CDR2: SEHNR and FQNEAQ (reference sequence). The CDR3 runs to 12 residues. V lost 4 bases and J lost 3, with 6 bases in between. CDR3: CASSSIKETQYF. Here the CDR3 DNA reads TGTGCCAGCAGCTCTATTAAAGAGACCCAGTACTTC.

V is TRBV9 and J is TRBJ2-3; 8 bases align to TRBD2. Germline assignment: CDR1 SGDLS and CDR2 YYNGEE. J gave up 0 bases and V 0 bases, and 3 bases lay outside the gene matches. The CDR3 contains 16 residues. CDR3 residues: CASSVGSGASTDTQYF. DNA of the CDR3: TGTGCCAGCAGCGTAGGTAGCGGGGCTAGCACAGATACGCAGTATTTT.

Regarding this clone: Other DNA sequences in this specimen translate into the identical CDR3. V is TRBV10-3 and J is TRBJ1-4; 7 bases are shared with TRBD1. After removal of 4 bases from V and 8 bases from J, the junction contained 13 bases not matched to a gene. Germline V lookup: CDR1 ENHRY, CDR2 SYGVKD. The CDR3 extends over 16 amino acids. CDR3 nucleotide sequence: TGTGCCATCAGTGGGGTCCCCGGGACAGTAAGCGAAAAACTGTTTTTT. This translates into CAISGVPGTVSEKLFF.

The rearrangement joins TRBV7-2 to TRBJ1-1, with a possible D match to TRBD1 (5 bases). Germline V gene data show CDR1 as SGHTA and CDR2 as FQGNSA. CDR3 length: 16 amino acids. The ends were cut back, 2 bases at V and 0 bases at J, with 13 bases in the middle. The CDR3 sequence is CASSLSGASMNTEAFF. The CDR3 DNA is TGTGCCAGCAGCTTATCTGGGGCCTCAATGAACACTGAAGCTTTCTTT.

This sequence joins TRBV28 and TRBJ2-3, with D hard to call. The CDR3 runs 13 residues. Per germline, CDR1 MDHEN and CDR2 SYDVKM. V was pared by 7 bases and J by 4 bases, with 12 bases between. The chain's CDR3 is CASTPLFSDTQYF. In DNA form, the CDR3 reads TGTGCCAGCACCCCTTTATTCTCAGATACGCAGTATTTT.

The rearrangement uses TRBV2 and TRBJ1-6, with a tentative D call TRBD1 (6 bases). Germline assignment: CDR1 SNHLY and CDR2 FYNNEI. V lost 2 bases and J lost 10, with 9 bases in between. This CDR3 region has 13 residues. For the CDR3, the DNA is TGTGCCAGCAGTGAAAACAGGGAATCACCCCTCCACTTT. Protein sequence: CASSENRESPLHF. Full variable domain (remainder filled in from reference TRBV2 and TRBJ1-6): EPEVTQTPSHQVTQMGQEVILRCVPISNHLYFYWYRQILGQKVEFLVSFYNNEISEKSEIFDDQFSVERPDGSNFTLKIRSTKLEDSAMYFCASSENRESPLHFGNGTRLTVT.

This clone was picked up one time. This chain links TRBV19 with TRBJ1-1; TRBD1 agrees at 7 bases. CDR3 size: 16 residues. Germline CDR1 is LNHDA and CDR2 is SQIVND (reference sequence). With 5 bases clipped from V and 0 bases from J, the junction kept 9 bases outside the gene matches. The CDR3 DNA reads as TGTGCCAGTAGTGCCTCCCGTGGACAGGTGAACACTGAAGCTTTCTTT. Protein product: CASSASRGQVNTEAFF.

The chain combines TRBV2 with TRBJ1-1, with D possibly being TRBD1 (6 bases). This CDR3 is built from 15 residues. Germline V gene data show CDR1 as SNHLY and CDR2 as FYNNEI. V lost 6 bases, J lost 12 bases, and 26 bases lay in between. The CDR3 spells CASSDSLQGPGATFF. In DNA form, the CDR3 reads TGTGCCAGCAGCGACTCATTACAGGGACCAGGAGCAACTTTCTTT.

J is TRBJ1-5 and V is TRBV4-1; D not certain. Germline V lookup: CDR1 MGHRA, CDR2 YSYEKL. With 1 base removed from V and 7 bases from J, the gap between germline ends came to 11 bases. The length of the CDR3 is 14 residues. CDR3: CASSQALGGQPQHF. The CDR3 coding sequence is TGCGCCAGCAGCCAAGCTCTCGGAGGACAGCCCCAGCATTTT.

The CDR3 loop is CASSQVPLADEQYF. The CDR3 DNA is TGCGCCAGCAGCCAAGTCCCCTTAGCTGACGAGCAGTACTTC. This chain links TRBV4-1 with TRBJ2-7, with D unresolved. CDR1 is MGHRA and CDR2 is YSYEKL in the germline V gene. V was cut by 1 base and J by 5 bases, with 12 bases left in between. The CDR3 sequence is 14 residues long.